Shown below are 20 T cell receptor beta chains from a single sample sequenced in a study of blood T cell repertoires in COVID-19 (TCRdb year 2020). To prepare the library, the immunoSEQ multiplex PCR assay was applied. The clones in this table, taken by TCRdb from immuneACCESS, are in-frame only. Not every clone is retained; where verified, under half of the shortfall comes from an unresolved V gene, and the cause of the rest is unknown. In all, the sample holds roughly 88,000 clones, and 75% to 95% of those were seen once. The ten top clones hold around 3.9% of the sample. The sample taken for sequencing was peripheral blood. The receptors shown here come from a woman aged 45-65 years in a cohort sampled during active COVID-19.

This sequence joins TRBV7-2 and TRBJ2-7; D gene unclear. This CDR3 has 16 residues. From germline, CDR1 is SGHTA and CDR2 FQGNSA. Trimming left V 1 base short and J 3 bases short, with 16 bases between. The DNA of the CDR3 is TGTGCCAGCAGCTTAGGGGTGGGCTCATCCTTCTACGAGCAGTACTTC. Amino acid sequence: CASSLGVGSSFYEQYF.

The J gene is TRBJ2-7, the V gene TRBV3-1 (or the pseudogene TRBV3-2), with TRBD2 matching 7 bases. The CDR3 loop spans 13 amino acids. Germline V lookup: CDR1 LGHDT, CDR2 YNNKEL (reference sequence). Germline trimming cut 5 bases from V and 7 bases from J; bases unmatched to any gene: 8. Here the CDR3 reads CASSIRGEQEQYF. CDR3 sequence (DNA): TGTGCCAGCAGCATCCGGGGGGAGCAGGAGCAGTACTTC.

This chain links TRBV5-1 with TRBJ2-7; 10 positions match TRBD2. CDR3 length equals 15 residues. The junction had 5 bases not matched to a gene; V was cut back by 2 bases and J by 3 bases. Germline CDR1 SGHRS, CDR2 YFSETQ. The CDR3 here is CASSLGLAALYEQYF. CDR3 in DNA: TGCGCCAGCAGCTTAGGACTAGCGGCCCTCTACGAGCAGTACTTC.

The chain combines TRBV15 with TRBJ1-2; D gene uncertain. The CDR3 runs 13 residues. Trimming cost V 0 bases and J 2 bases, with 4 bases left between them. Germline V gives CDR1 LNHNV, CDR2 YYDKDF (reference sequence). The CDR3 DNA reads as TGTGCCACCAGCAGAGACTTCAACTATGGCTACACCTTC. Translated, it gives CATSRDFNYGYTF.

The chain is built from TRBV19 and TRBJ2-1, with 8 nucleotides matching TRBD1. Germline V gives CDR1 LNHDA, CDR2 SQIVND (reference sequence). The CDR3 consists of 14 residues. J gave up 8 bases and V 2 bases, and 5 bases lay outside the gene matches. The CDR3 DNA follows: TGTGCCAGTAGTATAAACAGGGGGAGCGATGAGCAGTTCTTC. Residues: CASSINRGSDEQFF.

CDR3 sequence reads: CASSLSSASDSSYNEQFF. The DNA for the CDR3 is TGTGCCAGCAGCTTAAGTAGTGCTAGCGACAGCTCCTACAATGAGCAGTTCTTC. J is TRBJ2-1 and V is TRBV7-9, with a weak D call TRBD2 (6 bases). Germline CDR1 SEHNR, CDR2 FQNEAQ (reference sequence). V gave up 2 bases and J gave up 0 bases, with 17 bases separating them. CDR3 length equals 18 residues.

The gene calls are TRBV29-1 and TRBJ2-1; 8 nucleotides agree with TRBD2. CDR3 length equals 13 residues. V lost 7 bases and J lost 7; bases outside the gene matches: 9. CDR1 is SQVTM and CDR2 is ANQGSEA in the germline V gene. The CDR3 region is CSAGAGVMNEQFF. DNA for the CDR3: TGCAGCGCAGGAGCGGGAGTTATGAATGAGCAGTTCTTC.

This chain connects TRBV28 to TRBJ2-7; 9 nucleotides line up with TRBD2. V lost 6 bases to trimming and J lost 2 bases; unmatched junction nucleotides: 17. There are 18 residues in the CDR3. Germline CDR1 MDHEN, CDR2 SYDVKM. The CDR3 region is CASRPGRPGTSWTYEQYF. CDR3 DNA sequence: TGTGCCAGCAGACCAGGACGGCCAGGGACTAGCTGGACCTACGAGCAGTACTTC.

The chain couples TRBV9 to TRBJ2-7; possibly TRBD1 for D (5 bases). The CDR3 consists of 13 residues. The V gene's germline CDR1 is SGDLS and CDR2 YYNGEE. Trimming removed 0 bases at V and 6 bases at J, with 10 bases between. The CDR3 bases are TGTGCCAGCAGCGTAGTGGAAGGGGCCGAGCAGTACTTC. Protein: CASSVVEGAEQYF. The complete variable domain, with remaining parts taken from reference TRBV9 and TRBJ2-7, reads DSGVTQTPKHLITATGQRVTLRCSPRSGDLSVYWYQQSLDQGLQFLIQYYNGEERAKGNILERFSAQQFPDLHSELNLSSLELGDSALYFCASSVVEGAEQYFGPGTRLTVT.

CDR3 amino acids: CASSPSRTRTRNTEAFF. DNA for the CDR3: TGTGCCAGCTCACCGAGTAGGACGCGAACTAGGAACACTGAAGCTTTCTTT. The gene calls are TRBV18 and TRBJ1-1; D ambiguous. The V and J ends lost 3 bases and 1 base respectively, with 18 bases between them. Germline V gene sequence: CDR1 KGHSH, CDR2 LQKENI. CDR3 length: 17 residues.

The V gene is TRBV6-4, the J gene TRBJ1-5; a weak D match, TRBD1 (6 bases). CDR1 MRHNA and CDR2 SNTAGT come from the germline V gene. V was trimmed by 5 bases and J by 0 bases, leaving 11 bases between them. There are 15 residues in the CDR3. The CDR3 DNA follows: TGTGCCAGCAGTCCCAGGGGAGATAGCAATCAGCCCCAGCATTTT. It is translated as CASSPRGDSNQPQHF.

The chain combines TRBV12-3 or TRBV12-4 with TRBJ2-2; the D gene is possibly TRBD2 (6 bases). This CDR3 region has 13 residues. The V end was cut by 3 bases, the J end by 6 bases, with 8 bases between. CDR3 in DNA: TGTGCCAGCAGTTTTGCGGGGTCCGGGGAGCTGTTTTTT. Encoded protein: CASSFAGSGELFF.

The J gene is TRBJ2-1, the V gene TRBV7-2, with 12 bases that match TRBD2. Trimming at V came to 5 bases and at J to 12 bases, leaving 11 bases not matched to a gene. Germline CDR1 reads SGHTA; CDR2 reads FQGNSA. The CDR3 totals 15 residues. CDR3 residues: CASSRWTSGDRGQFF. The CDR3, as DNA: TGTGCCAGCAGCCGTTGGACTAGCGGGGACCGGGGGCAGTTCTTC.

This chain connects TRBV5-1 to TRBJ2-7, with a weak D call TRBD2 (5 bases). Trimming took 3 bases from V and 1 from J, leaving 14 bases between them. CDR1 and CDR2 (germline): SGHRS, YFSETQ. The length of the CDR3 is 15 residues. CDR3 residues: CASSSGLSKSYEQYF. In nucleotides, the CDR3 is TGCGCCAGCAGCTCAGGACTGAGCAAATCCTACGAGCAGTACTTC.

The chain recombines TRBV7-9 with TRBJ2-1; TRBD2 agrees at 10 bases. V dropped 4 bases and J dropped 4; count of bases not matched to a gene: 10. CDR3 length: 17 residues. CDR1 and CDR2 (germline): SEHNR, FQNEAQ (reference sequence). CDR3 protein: CASSYHPGTSEYNEQFF. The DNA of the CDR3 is TGTGCCAGCAGCTACCACCCGGGGACTAGCGAGTACAATGAGCAGTTCTTC.

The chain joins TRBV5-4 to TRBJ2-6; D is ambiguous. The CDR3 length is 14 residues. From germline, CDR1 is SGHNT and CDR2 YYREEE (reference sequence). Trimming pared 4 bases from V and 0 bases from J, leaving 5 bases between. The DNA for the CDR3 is TGTGCCAGCAGCCTTCGCTCTGGGGCCAACGTCCTGACTTTC. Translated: CASSLRSGANVLTF.

The CDR3 DNA follows: TGCGCCAGCAGCTTGGTAGCGGGAGGGCCCTACGAGCAGTACTTC. The encoded protein is CASSLVAGGPYEQYF. The chain joins TRBV5-1 to TRBJ2-7; 11 bases agree with TRBD2. Germline lookup yields CDR1 SGHRS and CDR2 YFSETQ. V shed 0 bases and J 2 bases; nucleotides not matched to a gene: 1. The CDR3 totals 15 residues.

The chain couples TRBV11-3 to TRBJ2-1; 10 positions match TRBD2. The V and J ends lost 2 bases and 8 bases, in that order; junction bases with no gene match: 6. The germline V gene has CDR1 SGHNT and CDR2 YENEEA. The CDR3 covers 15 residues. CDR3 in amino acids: CASSLRLAGMYEQFF. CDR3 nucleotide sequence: TGTGCCAGCAGCTTAAGACTAGCGGGCATGTATGAGCAGTTCTTC.

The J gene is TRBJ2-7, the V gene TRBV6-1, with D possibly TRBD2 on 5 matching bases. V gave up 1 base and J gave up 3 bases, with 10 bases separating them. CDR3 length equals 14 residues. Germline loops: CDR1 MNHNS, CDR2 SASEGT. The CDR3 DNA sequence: TGTGCCAGCAGTGAAGGACACGGGGTCTACGAGCAGTACTTC. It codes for CASSEGHGVYEQYF.

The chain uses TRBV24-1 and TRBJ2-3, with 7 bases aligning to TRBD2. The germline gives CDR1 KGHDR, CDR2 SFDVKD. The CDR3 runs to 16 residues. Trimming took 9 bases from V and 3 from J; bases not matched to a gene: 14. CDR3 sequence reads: CATAGNPRERTDTQYF. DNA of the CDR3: TGTGCCACCGCAGGGAACCCGCGGGAGAGAACAGATACGCAGTATTTT.